This T cell receptor (beta chain) was profiled in a study of T cells in Graves' hyperthyroidism and ophthalmopathy. Study-wide results and limits: Before onset, by a median of about six months, the model predicted ophthalmopathy.

Authors of the study amplified TCR beta CDR3 regions from RNA transcripts. HTBI primers were used for first-round RT-PCR of the TCR CDR3. TCRdb fed the multiplex PCR reads into MiXCR, producing one record per CDR3 protein. The table lists 300,000 to 450,000 distinct CDR3 sequences, approximately 18% of them singletons. This clonotype was detected many times. Its matching antigen is unknown. This CDR3 spans 16 amino acids. V dropped 4 bases and J dropped 0; count of bases not matched to a gene: 5. Looked up from germline, CDR1 is MGHRA and CDR2 is YSYEKL. V and J are TRBV4-1 and TRBJ2-7; TRBD2 aligns across 11 bases. This TCR was recovered from a woman under 40 with Graves' hyperthyroidism that later progressed to Graves' ophthalmopathy. Material for sequencing was blood. The CDR3 region is CASSLSGTSGSYEQYF. The CDR3 DNA sequence: TGCGCCAGCAGCCTGTCCGGGACTAGCGGCTCCTACGAGCAGTACTTC.